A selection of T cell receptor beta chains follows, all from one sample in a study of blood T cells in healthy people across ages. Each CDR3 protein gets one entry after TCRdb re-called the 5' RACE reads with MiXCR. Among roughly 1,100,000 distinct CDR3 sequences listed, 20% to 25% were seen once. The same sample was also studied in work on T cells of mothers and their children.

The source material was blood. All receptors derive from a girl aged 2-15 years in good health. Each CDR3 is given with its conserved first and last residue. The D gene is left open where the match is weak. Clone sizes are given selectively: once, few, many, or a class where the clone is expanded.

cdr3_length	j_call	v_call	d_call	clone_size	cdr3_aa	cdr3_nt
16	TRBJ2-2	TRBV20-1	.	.	CSARGFGGRLAGELFF	TGCAGTGCTAGAGGATTTGGGGGGCGTTTGGCCGGGGAGCTGTTTTTT
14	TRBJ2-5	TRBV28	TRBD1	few	CASSADRGSETQYF	TGTGCCAGCAGTGCAGACAGGGGGAGCGAGACCCAGTACTTC
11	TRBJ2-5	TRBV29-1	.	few	CSVDGVETQYF	TGCAGCGTTGACGGGGTGGAGACCCAGTACTTC
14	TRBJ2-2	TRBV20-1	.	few	CSVTGGLNTGELFF	TGCAGTGTTACGGGGGGCTTGAACACCGGGGAGCTGTTTTTT
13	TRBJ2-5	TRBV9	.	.	CASSGPSDETQYF	TGTGCCAGCAGCGGACCTTCTGACGAGACCCAGTACTTC
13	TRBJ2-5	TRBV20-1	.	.	CSARDFGQETQYF	TGCAGTGCTAGAGATTTTGGACAAGAGACCCAGTACTTC
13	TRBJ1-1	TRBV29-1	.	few	CSVARRLNTEAFF	TGCAGCGTTGCACGACGGCTGAACACTGAAGCTTTCTTT
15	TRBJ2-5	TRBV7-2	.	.	CASSHRTGPVETQYF	TGTGCCAGCAGCCATCGAACAGGGCCCGTGGAGACCCAGTACTTC
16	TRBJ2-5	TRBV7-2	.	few	CASSLIGAARRETQYF	TGTGCCAGCAGCTTAATCGGGGCCGCCCGGAGAGAGACCCAGTACTTC
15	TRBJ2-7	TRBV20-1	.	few	CSARLMGGGSYEQYF	TGCAGTGCTAGATTAATGGGAGGGGGGTCCTACGAGCAGTACTTC
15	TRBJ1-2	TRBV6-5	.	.	CANRLGFGGRGGYTF	TGTGCTAATCGACTTGGGTTCGGGGGACGTGGTGGCTACACCTTC
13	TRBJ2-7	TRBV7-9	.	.	CATTELLTYEQYF	TGTGCCACGACCGAACTCCTCACCTACGAGCAGTACTTC
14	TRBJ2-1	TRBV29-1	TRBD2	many	CSVVGGSSYNEQFF	TGCAGCGTTGTTGGCGGGAGCTCCTACAATGAGCAGTTCTTC
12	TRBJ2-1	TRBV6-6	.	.	CASTRLPDEQFF	TGTGCCAGCACGCGGTTGCCGGATGAGCAGTTCTTC
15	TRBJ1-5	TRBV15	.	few	CATSREGQSLQPQHF	TGTGCCACCAGCAGAGAAGGACAATCACTCCAGCCCCAGCATTTT
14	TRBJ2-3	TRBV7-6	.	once	CASSPPGATDTRYF	TGTGCCAGCAGCCCCCCGGGGGCCACAGATACGCGGTATTTT
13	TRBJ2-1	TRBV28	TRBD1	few	CATNDRGYNEQFF	TGTGCCACCAATGACAGGGGCTACAATGAGCAGTTCTTC
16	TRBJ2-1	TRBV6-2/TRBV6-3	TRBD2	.	CASRWTSAFSYNEQFF	TGTGCCAGCAGGTGGACTAGCGCCTTTTCTTACAATGAGCAGTTCTTC
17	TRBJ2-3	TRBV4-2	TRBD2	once	CASSFLRGGGSTDTQYF	TGTGCCAGCAGCTTCCTCCGGGGGGGCGGAAGCACAGATACGCAGTATTTT
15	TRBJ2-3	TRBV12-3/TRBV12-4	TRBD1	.	CASSTQGAESDTQYF	TGTGCCAGCAGTACACAGGGGGCGGAATCAGATACGCAGTATTTT
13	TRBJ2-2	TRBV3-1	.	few	CASSQHQGGELFF	TGTGCCAGCAGCCAACATCAGGGCGGGGAGCTGTTTTTT
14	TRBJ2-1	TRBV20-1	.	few	CSAEGVPPHNEQFF	TGCAGTGCCGAGGGGGTACCACCCCACAATGAGCAGTTCTTC
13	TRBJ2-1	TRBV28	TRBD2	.	CASSLSGGGEQFF	TGTGCCAGCAGTTTATCAGGCGGGGGTGAGCAGTTCTTC
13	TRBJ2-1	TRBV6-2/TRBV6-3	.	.	CASSYRWGDEQFF	TGTGCCAGCAGTTACCGGTGGGGCGATGAGCAGTTCTTC
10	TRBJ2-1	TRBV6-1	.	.	CASNLNEQFF	TGTGCCAGCAACTTAAATGAGCAGTTCTTC
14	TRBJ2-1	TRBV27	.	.	CASSLFPLHNEQFF	TGTGCCAGCAGTTTATTCCCTCTGCACAATGAGCAGTTCTTC
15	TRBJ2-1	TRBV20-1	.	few	CSARGSSPSWSEQFF	TGCAGTGCTAGAGGGTCCAGCCCTTCGTGGAGTGAGCAGTTCTTC
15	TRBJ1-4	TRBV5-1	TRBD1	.	CASSLENRGPEKLFF	TGCGCCAGCAGCTTGGAAAACAGGGGTCCTGAAAAACTGTTTTTT
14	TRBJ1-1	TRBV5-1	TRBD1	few	CASSSRDRRTEAFF	TGCGCCAGCAGCTCCCGGGACAGGAGGACTGAAGCTTTCTTT
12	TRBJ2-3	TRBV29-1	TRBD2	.	CSVWEGQDTQYF	TGCAGCGTTTGGGAGGGTCAAGATACGCAGTATTTT
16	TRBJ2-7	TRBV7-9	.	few	CASRGGQTEHSYEQYF	TGTGCCAGCAGGGGTGGACAGACCGAACACTCCTACGAGCAGTACTTC
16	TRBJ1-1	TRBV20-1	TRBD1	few	CSARDPRQGWDTEAFF	TGCAGTGCTAGAGATCCCCGACAGGGGTGGGACACTGAAGCTTTCTTT